The 30 T cell receptor beta chains below were found in one sample sequenced in a study of Ad26.COV2.S vaccination and SARS-CoV-2 variants. Repertoires were generated with immunoSEQ multiplex PCR, while TCRdb's copy carries only in-frame clones and drops some. Here the sample spans around 450,000 clones, 80% to 95% being singletons. As to treatment: about 20 received Ad26.COV2.S at low or high dose, single or two shots; about five received placebo; per-sample allocation not given. Sampling occurred on day 63 after the first vaccine or placebo injection. Sequenced material: peripheral blood, taken in a trial of Ad26.COV2.S vaccine versus placebo. These receptors all stem from a person between 18 and 60 years old who received the Ad26.COV2.S COVID-19 vaccine or a placebo.

The rearrangement links TRBV5-6 to TRBJ2-2; D ambiguous. Germline loops: CDR1 SGHDT, CDR2 YYEEEE. This CDR3 is 16 amino acids long. The germline V and J ends were trimmed by 5 bases and 5 bases, with 19 bases remaining between them. DNA for the CDR3: TGTGCCAGCAGTTTAGGTCCACTAAAAATTACCGGGGAGCTGTTTTTT. Residues: CASSLGPLKITGELFF.

This clone showed up many times. The gene calls are TRBV11-2 and TRBJ1-3; maybe TRBD1 (6 bases). The CDR3 consists of 16 residues. Germline lookup yields CDR1 SGHAT and CDR2 FQNNGV. V was cut by 2 bases and J by 0 bases, with 11 bases left in between. The CDR3 reads CASSLNRASSGNTIYF. CDR3 in DNA: TGTGCCAGCAGCTTAAACAGGGCGAGCTCTGGAAACACCATATATTTT. The entire variable domain, with the rest obtained from reference TRBV11-2 and TRBJ1-3, is as follows: EAGVAQSPRYKIIEKRQSVAFWCNPISGHATLYWYQQILGQGPKLLIQFQNNGVVDDSQLPKDRFSAERLKGVDSTLKIQPAKLEDSAVYLCASSLNRASSGNTIYFGEGSWLTVV.

This chain links TRBV18 with TRBJ2-7; 13 nucleotides align to TRBD2. Germline V gene sequence: CDR1 KGHSH, CDR2 LQKENI. The V segment lost 5 bases and the J segment 6 bases; nucleotides outside the gene matches: 13. The CDR3 has 17 residues. CDR3 sequence reads: CASSAAAGLAGRSEQYF. The CDR3 DNA follows: TGTGCCAGCTCAGCCGCCGCGGGACTAGCGGGAAGAAGCGAGCAGTACTTC.

The rearrangement links TRBV27 to TRBJ2-7; D perhaps matches TRBD1 (6 bases). The V and J ends lost 5 bases and 3 bases respectively, with 17 bases between them. The germline V gene has CDR1 MNHEY and CDR2 SMNVEV (reference sequence). The CDR3 has 15 amino acids. In DNA form, the CDR3 reads TGTGCCAGCAGTCGTGCACAGGGTTCATACTACGAGCAGTACTTC. This translates into CASSRAQGSYYEQYF.

The chain has TRBV29-1 and TRBJ2-7; D is ambiguous. V was clipped by 4 bases and J by 2 bases, with 6 bases between them. Germline lookup yields CDR1 SQVTM and CDR2 ANQGSEA. CDR3 size: 11 residues. As DNA, the CDR3 is TGCAGCGTTGCAGAGCCCTACGAGCAGTACTTC. This sequence encodes CSVAEPYEQYF.

V usage is TRBV19 and J usage is TRBJ2-1, with 8 positions matching TRBD2. Losses at the gene ends were 4 bases for V and 0 bases for J; bases not matched to a gene: 2. The germline gives CDR1 LNHDA, CDR2 SQIVND (reference sequence). This CDR3 contains 15 residues. This chain's CDR3 is CASSSGRSSYNEQFF. The CDR3 region has the DNA TGTGCCAGTAGTAGCGGGAGGAGCTCCTACAATGAGCAGTTCTTC.

This chain uses TRBV29-1 with TRBJ2-2, with D possibly being TRBD1 (6 bases). The V gene's germline CDR1 is SQVTM and CDR2 ANQGSEA. The CDR3 spans 15 residues. Trimming cost V 7 bases and J 0 bases, with 15 bases left between them. The CDR3 nucleotides are TGCAGCGCATCCCCGGGACAATCGAACACCGGGGAGCTGTTTTTT. Protein: CSASPGQSNTGELFF.

The rearrangement uses TRBV30 and TRBJ2-2; D gene ambiguous. In germline, CDR1 is GTSNPN, CDR2 SVGIG (reference sequence). This CDR3 has 14 residues. V was shortened by 4 bases and J by 2 bases, with 11 bases between the two germline ends. The CDR3, as DNA: TGTGCCTGGAATGCAGCAAAAAACACCGGGGAGCTGTTTTTT. Its protein product is CAWNAAKNTGELFF.

This chain joins TRBV11-3 and TRBJ2-7; D not certain. The CDR3 is 14 residues long. Trimming took 1 base from V and 1 from J, leaving 8 bases between them. Germline V gives CDR1 SGHNT, CDR2 YENEEA. CDR3 amino acids: CASSLVWPSYEQYF. DNA for the CDR3: TGTGCCAGCAGCTTAGTTTGGCCGTCCTACGAGCAGTACTTC. Together with reference TRBV11-3 and TRBJ2-7, the CDR3 gives the full variable domain: EAGVVQSPRYKIIEKKQPVAFWCNPISGHNTLYWYLQNLGQGPELLIRYENEEAVDDSQLPKDRFSAERLKGVDSTLKIQPAELGDSAVYLCASSLVWPSYEQYFGPGTRLTVT.

The chain links TRBV24-1 to TRBJ2-5; 10 nucleotides line up with TRBD2. The germline gives CDR1 KGHDR, CDR2 SFDVKD. V was clipped by 3 bases and J by 3 bases; unmatched bases: 6. The CDR3 sequence is 16 residues long. CDR3 DNA: TGTGCCACCAGTGATAATCAAGCGGGAGGGAAAGAGACCCAGTACTTC. The encoded protein is CATSDNQAGGKETQYF.

This clone has just one count. This chain joins TRBV4-3 and TRBJ1-2; D remains unclear. The germline V gene has CDR1 LGHNA and CDR2 YSLEER. The CDR3 has 16 amino acids. V lost 2 bases and J lost 4, with 17 bases in between. The CDR3 DNA sequence: TGCGCCAGCAGCCAACTCAATAGAGCGGGCGGCTATGGCTACACCTTC. It codes for CASSQLNRAGGYGYTF.

With respect to this clone: Within the sample, other DNA sequences also encode this same CDR3. The chain is built from TRBV30 and TRBJ2-1; D ambiguous. V lost 0 bases to trimming and J lost 6 bases, with 3 bases between them. The CDR3 length is 11 residues. Germline values: CDR1 GTSNPN, CDR2 SVGIG (reference sequence). CDR3: CAWSVGNEQFF. The CDR3 nucleotides are TGTGCCTGGAGTGTAGGCAATGAGCAGTTCTTC. The variable domain in full, with the rest retrieved from reference TRBV30 and TRBJ2-1, is SQTIHQWPATLVQPVGSPLSLECTVEGTSNPNLYWYRQAAGRGLQLLFYSVGIGQISSEVPQNLSASRPQDRQFILSSKKLLLSDSGFYLCAWSVGNEQFFGPGTRLTVL.

J is TRBJ2-1 and V is TRBV28, with D unresolved. The CDR3 consists of 13 residues. Trimming pared 2 bases from V and 7 bases from J, leaving 9 bases between. Per the germline V gene, CDR1 is MDHEN and CDR2 is SYDVKM. DNA of the CDR3: TGTGCCAGCAGTTTAGGGCTAGTTAATGAGCAGTTCTTC. It yields the protein CASSLGLVNEQFF. Using reference TRBV28 and TRBJ2-1 for the parts outside the CDR3, the full variable domain is DVKVTQSSRYLVKRTGEKVFLECVQDMDHENMFWYRQDPGLGLRLIYFSYDVKMKEKGDIPEGYSVSREKKERFSLILESASTNQTSMYLCASSLGLVNEQFFGPGTRLTVL.

The chain joins TRBV28 to TRBJ2-7, with TRBD1 matching 8 bases. This CDR3 is built from 12 residues. Germline trimming cut 8 bases from V and 4 bases from J; bases unmatched to any gene: 4. Germline V gene data show CDR1 as MDHEN and CDR2 as SYDVKM. The CDR3 DNA sequence: TGTGCCAGCGGACAGGGAATTTACGAGCAGTACTTC. This sequence encodes CASGQGIYEQYF.

Remarks on this clone: Within the sample, other DNA sequences also encode this same CDR3. The rearrangement joins TRBV27 to TRBJ2-7, with a tentative D call TRBD2 (6 bases). V lost 2 bases and J 4 bases, leaving 9 bases between the germline ends. The V gene's germline CDR1 is MNHEY and CDR2 SMNVEV (reference sequence). The CDR3 is 13 amino acids. The CDR3 reads CASSLGTDYEQYF. The CDR3, as DNA: TGTGCCAGCAGTTTAGGGACTGATTACGAGCAGTACTTC.

V gene TRBV3-1 (or the pseudogene TRBV3-2) combines with J gene TRBJ2-7; D remains ambiguous. Germline CDR1 and CDR2: LGHDT and YNNKEL (reference sequence). The V end lost 4 bases, the J end lost 1 base, and 5 bases lay between the germline ends. The CDR3 consists of 12 residues. The CDR3 loop is CASSLQSYEQYF. The DNA for the CDR3 is TGTGCCAGCAGCCTACAGTCCTACGAGCAGTACTTC.

The genes are TRBV7-9 and TRBJ1-1; maybe TRBD1 (5 bases). This CDR3 comprises 14 residues. The germline V and J ends were trimmed by 6 bases and 0 bases, with 11 bases remaining between them. CDR1 is SEHNR and CDR2 is FQNEAQ in the germline V gene (reference sequence). The CDR3 DNA reads as TGTGCCAGCAGAACCGACAGCATGAACACTGAAGCTTTCTTT. Translating gives CASRTDSMNTEAFF.

The chain joins TRBV7-2 to TRBJ1-5, with D unclear. Germline V gene sequence: CDR1 SGHTA, CDR2 FQGNSA. The CDR3 length is 13 residues. Trimming left V 5 bases short and J 1 base short, with 6 bases between. CDR3 sequence: CASSKKSNQPQHF. CDR3 bases: TGTGCCAGCAGCAAAAAAAGCAATCAGCCCCAGCATTTT.

The rearrangement links TRBV25-1 to TRBJ2-7; D is perhaps TRBD1 (6 bases). The germline V gene encodes CDR1 MGHDK and CDR2 SYGVNS. This CDR3 region has 14 residues. The V and J ends lost 1 base and 6 bases respectively, with 13 bases between them. The CDR3 DNA reads TGTGCCAGCAGTGAATGGTCAACAGGGACCGAGCAGTACTTC. It yields the protein CASSEWSTGTEQYF.

The J gene is TRBJ2-7, the V gene TRBV27, with 12 bases matching TRBD2. Trimming removed 8 bases from V and 6 bases from J; junction bases left unmatched: 8. Germline V gives CDR1 MNHEY, CDR2 SMNVEV (reference sequence). The CDR3 loop spans 14 amino acids. CDR3 amino acids: CASRQGLAGLEQYF. In nucleotides, the CDR3 is TGTGCCAGCCGACAGGGACTAGCGGGCCTCGAGCAGTACTTC.

The V and J genes are TRBV24-1 and TRBJ2-7, with 8 positions matching TRBD1. V shed 2 bases and J 0 bases; nucleotides not matched to a gene: 2. CDR3 length equals 15 residues. The V gene's germline CDR1 is KGHDR and CDR2 SFDVKD. The CDR3 DNA follows: TGTGCCACCAGTGATTCCAGGGGGCCCTCCTACGAGCAGTACTTC. It encodes CATSDSRGPSYEQYF.

This clone was seen only once. V is TRBV10-3 and J is TRBJ2-1; D is possibly TRBD1 or TRBD2 (5 bases each). The CDR3 is made up of 13 amino acids. The germline gives CDR1 ENHRY, CDR2 SYGVKD. Between the trimmed V and J ends, which lost 5 bases and 8 bases, there was a span of 13 bases. The CDR3 nucleotides read TGTGCCATCAGTTGGGGACCCTGGGATGAGCAGTTCTTC. As protein: CAISWGPWDEQFF.

This clone showed up just a few times. The chain employs TRBV20-1 and TRBJ2-5; no reliable D call. The CDR3 is made up of 11 amino acids. Germline lookup yields CDR1 DFQATT and CDR2 SNEGSKA (reference sequence). With 1 base removed from V and 3 bases from J, the gap between germline ends came to 3 bases. The CDR3 region is CSARAKETQYF. The CDR3 DNA sequence: TGCAGTGCTAGAGCTAAAGAGACCCAGTACTTC.

The table lists this clone with a count of one. V is TRBV18 and J is TRBJ2-3, with TRBD2 matching 10 bases. Trimming took 4 bases from V and 6 from J; bases not matched to a gene: 4. Germline values: CDR1 KGHSH, CDR2 LQKENI. The CDR3 runs 14 residues. CDR3 sequence: CASSQGLAFDTQYF. The CDR3 nucleotides are TGTGCCAGCTCACAGGGACTAGCGTTTGATACGCAGTATTTT.

Of note for this clone: No conserved phenylalanine or tryptophan is present at the end of the CDR3, so a read error is the likely explanation. The DNA is left out, because the CDR3 cannot be placed on it with certainty; the CDR3 is given as TCRdb lists it. This chain joins TRBV4-3 and TRBJ1-1. Germline V gene data show CDR1 as LGHNA and CDR2 as YSLEER. Both ends counted, the CDR3 spans 10 residues. CDR3 residues: CASSQDPSRL.

The CDR3 sequence is CASSPGGQFYNNEQFF. CDR3 sequence (DNA): TGTGCCAGCAGCCCAGGGGGACAGTTTTACAACAATGAGCAGTTCTTC. The chain recombines TRBV7-2 with TRBJ2-1; the match to TRBD1 covers 7 bases. The length of the CDR3 is 16 residues. V dropped 5 bases and J dropped 5; count of bases not matched to a gene: 12. The germline V gene has CDR1 SGHTA and CDR2 FQGNSA.

This chain connects TRBV5-6 to TRBJ1-1; D gene ambiguous. The ends were cut back, 2 bases at V and 0 bases at J, with 17 bases in the middle. CDR3 length equals 17 residues. The germline CDR1 and CDR2 sequences are SGHDT and YYEEEE. As DNA, the CDR3 is TGTGCCAGCAGCTTTGTAGGGATTCGGACGGTGAACACTGAAGCTTTCTTT. Amino acids: CASSFVGIRTVNTEAFF.

The genes are TRBV24-1 and TRBJ2-3, with D unclear. From germline, CDR1 is KGHDR and CDR2 SFDVKD. This CDR3 has 18 residues. V lost 1 base to trimming and J lost 2 bases, with 18 bases between them. The DNA for the CDR3 is TGTGCCACCAGTGATTTCACATTCGGCCGATCACACACAGATACGCAGTATTTT. Residues: CATSDFTFGRSHTDTQYF.

V is TRBV4-1 and J is TRBJ2-7; no reliable D call. V lost 4 bases and J 0 bases, leaving 7 bases between the germline ends. This CDR3 comprises 13 residues. The germline V gene has CDR1 MGHRA and CDR2 YSYEKL. CDR3 amino acids: CASSPLNSYEQYF. The CDR3, as DNA: TGCGCCAGCAGCCCCTTAAACTCCTACGAGCAGTACTTC.

The CDR3 sequence: CASSQLPAGDQETQYF. DNA for the CDR3: TGTGCCAGCTCACAGCTACCTGCGGGAGATCAAGAGACCCAGTACTTC. The chain couples TRBV18 to TRBJ2-5; 7 bases are shared with TRBD2. The junction had 10 bases not matched to a gene; V was cut back by 4 bases and J by 2 bases. CDR1 and CDR2 (germline): KGHSH, LQKENI. This CDR3 region has 16 residues.